A selection of T cell receptor beta chains follows, all from one sample in a study of cytomegalovirus exposure and HLA in healthy donors. The data were produced by immunoSEQ multiplex PCR, yet TCRdb's version contains in-frame clones alone and is incomplete. The sample has about 110,000 clones; over 65% are singletons. The sample was PBMCs. These TCRs come from a woman between 40 and 55 years old in good health and CMV-seropositive. CDR3s include the opening cysteine and the closing phenylalanine or tryptophan. A D gene is named only where the DNA matches it firmly. Clone size is shown for a subset of rows, as once, few, many or a class of expanded clone.

v_call: TRBV2; d_call: TRBD2; clone_size: NA; j_call: TRBJ2-5; cdr3_length: 14; cdr3_nt: TGTGCCAGCAATCTAGCGGGGGCGATGGGGGGCCAGTACTTC; cdr3_aa: CASNLAGAMGGQYF
v_call: TRBV30; d_call: NA; clone_size: few; j_call: TRBJ1-5; cdr3_length: 13; cdr3_nt: TGTGCCTGGAGTGCGGGGGGCAATCAGCCCCAGCATTTT; cdr3_aa: CAWSAGGNQPQHF
v_call: TRBV4-2; d_call: TRBD1; clone_size: once; j_call: TRBJ2-7; cdr3_length: 15; cdr3_nt: TGTGCCAGCAGCCAAAATACAGGGGGGATCTACGAGCAGTACTTC; cdr3_aa: CASSQNTGGIYEQYF
v_call: TRBV19; d_call: NA; clone_size: NA; j_call: TRBJ1-1; cdr3_length: 17; cdr3_nt: TGTGCTAGTAGTATAGGGGTGCGGAGAATCATGAACACTGAAGCTTTCTTT; cdr3_aa: CASSIGVRRIMNTEAFF
v_call: TRBV10-3; d_call: NA; clone_size: NA; j_call: TRBJ1-5; cdr3_length: 14; cdr3_nt: TGTGCCATCAGTATGGACGGGGGCAATCAGCCCCAGCATTTT; cdr3_aa: CAISMDGGNQPQHF
v_call: TRBV9; d_call: TRBD1; clone_size: NA; j_call: TRBJ1-1; cdr3_length: 13; cdr3_nt: TGTGCCAGCAGCGGACAGGGGTTCGGTGAAGCTTTCTTT; cdr3_aa: CASSGQGFGEAFF
v_call: TRBV6-1; d_call: TRBD1; clone_size: NA; j_call: TRBJ2-2; cdr3_length: 15; cdr3_nt: TGTGCCAGCCTGACAGGGACAGGGGACACCGGGGAGCTGTTTTTT; cdr3_aa: CASLTGTGDTGELFF
v_call: TRBV2; d_call: TRBD1; clone_size: NA; j_call: TRBJ1-5; cdr3_length: 14; cdr3_nt: TGTGCCAGCAGTCAACAGGGGATCAATCAGCCCCAGCATTTT; cdr3_aa: CASSQQGINQPQHF
v_call: TRBV30; d_call: TRBD1; clone_size: NA; j_call: TRBJ1-1; cdr3_length: 13; cdr3_nt: TGTGCATCTGGAGAGGGGACAGCGGGGGTGGCTTTCTTT; cdr3_aa: CASGEGTAGVAFF
v_call: TRBV6-5; d_call: NA; clone_size: NA; j_call: TRBJ1-2; cdr3_length: 14; cdr3_nt: TGTGCCAGCAGTTACGGGGGGGCTAACTATGGCTACACCTTC; cdr3_aa: CASSYGGANYGYTF
v_call: TRBV5-1; d_call: NA; clone_size: few; j_call: TRBJ1-2; cdr3_length: 13; cdr3_nt: TGCGCCAGCAGCTTGGGAGGCGGTTATGGCTACACCTTC; cdr3_aa: CASSLGGGYGYTF
v_call: TRBV30; d_call: NA; clone_size: NA; j_call: TRBJ1-6; cdr3_length: 14; cdr3_nt: TGTGCCTACTATCCCGGGATTCCCAATTCACCCCTCCACTTT; cdr3_aa: CAYYPGIPNSPLHF
v_call: TRBV4-1; d_call: TRBD1; clone_size: NA; j_call: TRBJ1-5; cdr3_length: 17; cdr3_nt: TGCGCCAGCAGCCAACCCCCCGGGACAGGGTACCATCAGCCCCAGCATTTT; cdr3_aa: CASSQPPGTGYHQPQHF
v_call: TRBV7-2; d_call: TRBD2; clone_size: NA; j_call: TRBJ2-2; cdr3_length: 17; cdr3_nt: TGTGCCAGCAGCCTAGTAGCCAGCGGGGGGATGGGCGGGGAGCTGTTTTTT; cdr3_aa: CASSLVASGGMGGELFF
v_call: TRBV2; d_call: TRBD1; clone_size: NA; j_call: TRBJ2-6; cdr3_length: 22; cdr3_nt: TGTGCCAGCTACTTCCGGGACAGGGGGCCCCAGGGGACTCTCTCTGGGGCCAACGTCCTGACTTTC; cdr3_aa: CASYFRDRGPQGTLSGANVLTF
v_call: TRBV4-3; d_call: TRBD1; clone_size: NA; j_call: TRBJ1-2; cdr3_length: 13; cdr3_nt: TGCGCCAGCAGCCCGGGACAGAACTATGGCTACGCCTTC; cdr3_aa: CASSPGQNYGYAF
v_call: TRBV11-2; d_call: TRBD1; clone_size: NA; j_call: TRBJ1-5; cdr3_length: 15; cdr3_nt: TGTGCCAGCAGCCGGGGACAGGGGGGAAATCAGCCCCAGCATTTT; cdr3_aa: CASSRGQGGNQPQHF
v_call: TRBV11-1; d_call: NA; clone_size: few; j_call: TRBJ1-2; cdr3_length: 13; cdr3_nt: TGTGCCAGCAGCCCTCAAGAGGACTATGGCTACACCTTC; cdr3_aa: CASSPQEDYGYTF